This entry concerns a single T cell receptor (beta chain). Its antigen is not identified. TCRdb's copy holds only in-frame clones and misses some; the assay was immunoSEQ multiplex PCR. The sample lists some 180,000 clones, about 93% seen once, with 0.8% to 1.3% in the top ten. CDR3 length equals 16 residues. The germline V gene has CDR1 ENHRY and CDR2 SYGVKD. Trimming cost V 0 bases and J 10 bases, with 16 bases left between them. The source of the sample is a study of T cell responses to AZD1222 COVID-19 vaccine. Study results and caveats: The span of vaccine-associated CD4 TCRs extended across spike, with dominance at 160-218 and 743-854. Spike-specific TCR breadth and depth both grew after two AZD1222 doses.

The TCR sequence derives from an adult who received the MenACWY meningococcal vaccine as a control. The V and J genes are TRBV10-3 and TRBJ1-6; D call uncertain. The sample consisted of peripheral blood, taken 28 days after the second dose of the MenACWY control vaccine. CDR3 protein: CAISESIRGLGSPLHF. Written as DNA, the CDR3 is TGTGCCATCAGTGAGTCGATCCGGGGTTTAGGGTCACCCCTCCACTTT.